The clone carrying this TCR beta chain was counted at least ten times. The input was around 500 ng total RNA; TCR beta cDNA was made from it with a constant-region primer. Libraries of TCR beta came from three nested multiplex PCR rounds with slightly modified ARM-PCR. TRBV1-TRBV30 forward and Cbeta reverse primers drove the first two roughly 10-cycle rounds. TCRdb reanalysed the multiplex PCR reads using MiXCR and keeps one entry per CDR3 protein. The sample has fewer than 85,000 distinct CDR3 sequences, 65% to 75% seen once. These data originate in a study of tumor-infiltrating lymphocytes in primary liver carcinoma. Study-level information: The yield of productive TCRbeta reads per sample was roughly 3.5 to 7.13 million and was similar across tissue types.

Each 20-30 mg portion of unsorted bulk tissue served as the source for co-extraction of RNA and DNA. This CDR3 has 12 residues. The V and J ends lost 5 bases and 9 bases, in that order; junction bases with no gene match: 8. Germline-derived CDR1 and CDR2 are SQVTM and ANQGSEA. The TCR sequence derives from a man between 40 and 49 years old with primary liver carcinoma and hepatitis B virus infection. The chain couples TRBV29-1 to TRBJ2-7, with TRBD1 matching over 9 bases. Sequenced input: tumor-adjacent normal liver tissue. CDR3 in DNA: TGCAGCGTTTCGGGACAGGGAGAAGTGCAGTACTTC. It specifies CSVSGQGEVQYF.